The 25 T cell receptor beta chains reported below all come from one sample, sequenced in a study of technical replicates of blood from a handful of donors. Profiling relied on immunoSEQ multiplex PCR, and the TCRdb table lists in-frame clones only, not all of them. The table includes approximately 76,000 clones, 80% to 90% detected once. The sequenced sample consisted of PBMCs. Every receptor here comes from a human donor in good health. Some clones in this sample may be carry-over from other donors' samples.

This chain links TRBV7-8 with TRBJ2-1; 9 positions match TRBD2. The CDR3 spans 16 residues. Unmatched junction bases numbered 12, after V lost 5 bases and J lost 7 bases. The germline CDR1 and CDR2 sequences are SGHVS and FQNEAQ. CDR3 sequence reads: CASSPPLREGWNEQFF. The CDR3 DNA reads TGTGCCAGCAGCCCCCCTCTGCGGGAGGGTTGGAATGAGCAGTTCTTC.

The chain recombines TRBV10-3 with TRBJ2-2, with TRBD2 as a possible D gene (6 bases). From germline, CDR1 is ENHRY and CDR2 SYGVKD. The CDR3 runs 14 residues. Trimming took 6 bases from V and 2 from J, leaving 10 bases between them. The CDR3: CAIRAGSNTGELFF. CDR3 DNA sequence: TGTGCCATCAGGGCGGGATCAAACACCGGGGAGCTGTTTTTT.

The chain recombines TRBV4-1 with TRBJ2-1, with D perhaps TRBD1 (6 bases). V lost 2 bases, J lost 10 bases, and 18 bases lay in between. The CDR3 covers 15 residues. Germline assignment: CDR1 MGHRA and CDR2 YSYEKL. The chain's CDR3 is CASSQQGTTIEEQFF. The DNA of the CDR3 is TGCGCCAGCAGCCAACAGGGGACAACAATAGAGGAGCAGTTCTTC.

This clone has only one observation. The chain joins TRBV11-2 to TRBJ1-6, with D maybe TRBD1 (5 bases). Germline V CDR1 and CDR2: SGHAT, FQNNGV. The CDR3 totals 15 residues. V lost 4 bases to trimming and J lost 2 bases, with 9 bases between them. CDR3 coding DNA: TGTGCCAGCAGCTCCCAGACAGCCTATAATTCACCCCTCCACTTT. It codes for CASSSQTAYNSPLHF.

The chain carries TRBV9 and TRBJ2-3; weak D call: TRBD2 (5 bases). The CDR3 is 17 amino acids. V shed 0 bases and J shed 4 bases, with 18 bases lying between them. Germline values: CDR1 SGDLS, CDR2 YYNGEE. CDR3 sequence: CASSVGSSLWVADTQYF. CDR3 nucleotides: TGTGCCAGCAGCGTAGGCTCTAGCTTATGGGTCGCAGATACGCAGTATTTT.

In DNA, the CDR3 is TGTGCCAGCAGTCTCACTACCCTCACCGGGGAGCTGTTTTTT. Translation: CASSLTTLTGELFF. The chain combines TRBV9 with TRBJ2-2; D is ambiguous. The germline gives CDR1 SGDLS, CDR2 YYNGEE. The CDR3 length is 14 residues. V was shortened by 5 bases and J by 4 bases, with 12 bases between the two germline ends. The whole variable domain, filled in from reference TRBV9 and TRBJ2-2, reads DSGVTQTPKHLITATGQRVTLRCSPRSGDLSVYWYQQSLDQGLQFLIQYYNGEERAKGNILERFSAQQFPDLHSELNLSSLELGDSALYFCASSLTTLTGELFFGEGSRLTVL.

The chain recombines TRBV30 with TRBJ2-3, with D perhaps TRBD1 (6 bases). The germline V gene encodes CDR1 GTSNPN and CDR2 SVGIG (reference sequence). Trimming cost V 4 bases and J 3 bases, with 11 bases left between them. CDR3 length: 13 residues. CDR3 nucleotides: TGTGCCTGGACCCTGCAGGGGACAGATACGCAGTATTTT. It is translated as CAWTLQGTDTQYF.

The genes are TRBV19 and TRBJ2-1, with 10 bases matching TRBD2. Looked up from germline, CDR1 is LNHDA and CDR2 is SQIVND (reference sequence). V gave up 3 bases and J gave up 0 bases; unmatched junction bases: 14. The CDR3 has 20 residues. CDR3 region: CASSMIPSGRAVSSYNEQFF. DNA of the CDR3: TGTGCCAGTAGTATGATCCCCAGCGGGAGGGCGGTGAGCTCCTACAATGAGCAGTTCTTC.

This clone was seen just once. This chain links TRBV5-4 with TRBJ2-7, with D perhaps matching TRBD1 (5 bases). Germline CDR1 and CDR2: SGHNT and YYREEE (reference sequence). With 5 bases removed from V and 6 bases from J, the gap between germline ends came to 18 bases. This CDR3 spans 14 amino acids. This chain's CDR3 is CASRPIGQGTEQYF. The CDR3 bases are TGTGCCAGCAGACCGATCGGTCAGGGTACCGAGCAGTACTTC.

This clone was seen only once. The CDR3 is CASSLAGGGTDTQYF. CDR3 nucleotides: TGTGCCAGCAGCTTGGCGGGCGGGGGCACAGATACGCAGTATTTT. This rearrangement joins TRBV5-4 to TRBJ2-3; D is perhaps TRBD2 (6 bases). V gave up 0 bases and J gave up 1 base, with 9 bases separating them. Per germline, CDR1 SGHNT and CDR2 YYREEE (reference sequence). The CDR3 has 15 amino acids. The full variable domain, in which reference TRBV5-4 and TRBJ2-3 provide the parts outside the CDR3, is ETGVTQSPTHLIKTRGQQVTLRCSSQSGHNTVSWYQQALGQGPQFIFQYYREEENGRGNFPPRFSGLQFPNYSSELNVNALELDDSALYLCASSLAGGGTDTQYFGPGTRLTVL.

V is TRBV7-9 and J is TRBJ2-2, with TRBD2 matching over 14 bases. The CDR3 is made up of 17 amino acids. CDR1 and CDR2 (germline): SEHNR, FQNEAQ (reference sequence). The V segment lost 4 bases and the J segment 7 bases; nucleotides outside the gene matches: 8. CDR3 loop: CASSSRLAGGHFGELFF. The CDR3 nucleotides are TGTGCCAGCAGCTCTCGACTAGCGGGAGGGCATTTCGGGGAGCTGTTTTTT.

The rearrangement links TRBV28 to TRBJ2-1; D is perhaps TRBD2 (7 bases). This CDR3 is built from 14 residues. CDR1 and CDR2 from the germline V gene are MDHEN and SYDVKM. Trimming cost V 4 bases and J 10 bases, with 17 bases left between them. This chain's CDR3 is CASSSPPGGREQFF. The CDR3 nucleotides are TGTGCCAGCAGTTCTCCGCCGGGGGGCCGAGAGCAGTTCTTC.

The chain joins TRBV29-1 to TRBJ2-1; 14 bases are shared with TRBD2. The ends lost 0 bases at V and 8 bases at J; junction bases unmatched: 6. This CDR3 is built from 16 residues. Germline values: CDR1 SQVTM, CDR2 ANQGSEA. The CDR3 loop is CSVEDLGTSGGDEQFF. The CDR3 DNA is TGCAGCGTTGAAGATCTAGGGACTAGCGGGGGCGATGAGCAGTTCTTC.

The chain carries TRBV5-1 and TRBJ2-7; 8 nucleotides match TRBD1. Looked up from germline, CDR1 is SGHRS and CDR2 is YFSETQ. Trimming took 3 bases from V and 6 from J; bases not matched to a gene: 11. This CDR3 comprises 15 residues. CDR3 residues: CASSSVTGGPAEQYF. The DNA of the CDR3 is TGCGCCAGCAGCTCAGTTACAGGGGGTCCGGCCGAGCAGTACTTC.

This clone occurred a few times. The chain has TRBV7-6 and TRBJ2-2; 8 bases align to TRBD1. CDR1 SGHVS and CDR2 FNYEAQ come from the germline V gene. This CDR3 contains 17 residues. V lost 4 bases, J lost 4 bases, and 11 bases stayed unmatched. CDR3 nucleotides: TGTGCCAGCAGCTCAAACCTCCAGGGGGCAGGCACCGGGGAGCTGTTTTTT. Its protein is CASSSNLQGAGTGELFF.

The chain recombines TRBV9 with TRBJ2-4, with D perhaps TRBD1 (7 bases). The germline V gene has CDR1 SGDLS and CDR2 YYNGEE. Trimming cost V 7 bases and J 7 bases, with 18 bases left between them. The CDR3 is 14 residues long. The CDR3 protein is CASGGGGGYNIQYF. DNA for the CDR3: TGTGCCAGCGGGGGCGGAGGGGGCTATAACATTCAGTACTTC.

Note on this clone: Mismatch with germline at one junction end may stem from a read error. The CDR3 is CASSVDGSGAPDF. CDR3 coding DNA: TGTGCCAGCAGCGTAGATGGCAGCGGGGCGCCGGACTTT. The chain is built from TRBV9 and TRBJ1-6; possibly TRBD1 for D (5 bases). This CDR3 is built from 13 residues. Germline V CDR1 and CDR2: SGDLS, YYNGEE. The whole variable domain, remainder taken from reference TRBV9 and TRBJ1-6, is DSGVTQTPKHLITATGQRVTLRCSPRSGDLSVYWYQQSLDQGLQFLIQYYNGEERAKGNILERFSAQQFPDLHSELNLSSLELGDSALYFCASSVDGSGAPDFGNGTRLTVT.

This chain joins TRBV6-1 and TRBJ2-7; D might be TRBD1 (6 bases). Trimming removed 7 bases at V and 5 bases at J, with 18 bases between. CDR3 size: 14 residues. Germline loops: CDR1 MNHNS, CDR2 SASEGT. The CDR3: CASTNPRGMNEQYF. CDR3 sequence (DNA): TGTGCCAGCACTAACCCAAGGGGGATGAACGAGCAGTACTTC.

The chain employs TRBV30 and TRBJ2-5, with 9 bases that match TRBD1. The germline gives CDR1 GTSNPN, CDR2 SVGIG (reference sequence). This CDR3 is 16 amino acids long. Trimming removed 1 base from V and 3 bases from J; junction bases left unmatched: 9. CDR3 coding DNA: TGTGCCTGGAGTGCCGAGGGACAGGGAAGAAAAGAGACCCAGTACTTC. Protein sequence: CAWSAEGQGRKETQYF.

This rearrangement joins TRBV4-1 to TRBJ2-1; 8 bases are a match to TRBD2. Germline values: CDR1 MGHRA, CDR2 YSYEKL. The CDR3 totals 17 residues. Germline trimming cut 0 bases from V and 3 bases from J; bases unmatched to any gene: 7. DNA for the CDR3: TGCGCCAGCAGCCAAGAGAGGGTAGCGGGACTCTACAATGAGCAGTTCTTC. It encodes CASSQERVAGLYNEQFF.

The chain couples TRBV7-9 to TRBJ2-5; D is possibly TRBD1 (5 bases). The CDR3 contains 15 residues. V lost 5 bases to trimming and J lost 2 bases, with 15 bases between them. Germline loops: CDR1 SEHNR, CDR2 FQNEAQ (reference sequence). The CDR3 sequence is CASSPRAIVQETQYF. The CDR3 region has the DNA TGTGCCAGCAGCCCCAGGGCGATCGTTCAAGAGACCCAGTACTTC.

This chain joins TRBV11-3 and TRBJ1-1; D remains unclear. The germline V gene encodes CDR1 SGHNT and CDR2 YENEEA. This CDR3 is built from 12 residues. The V end was cut by 5 bases, the J end by 10 bases, with 14 bases between. The DNA for the CDR3 is TGTGCCAGCAGCCTCACCAGGCCCCGAGCTTTCTTT. Amino acids: CASSLTRPRAFF.

The rearrangement uses TRBV28 and TRBJ2-7, with D maybe TRBD1 (6 bases). Germline CDR1 reads MDHEN; CDR2 reads SYDVKM. The germline V and J ends were trimmed by 2 bases and 3 bases, with 11 bases remaining between them. The CDR3 is made up of 14 amino acids. CDR3 nucleotides: TGTGCCAGCAGTTTAGGTCCCAGGGGCTACGAGCAGTACTTC. Amino acids: CASSLGPRGYEQYF.

This chain uses TRBV7-2 with TRBJ1-1, with 7 bases matching TRBD1. CDR3 length: 15 residues. From germline, CDR1 is SGHTA and CDR2 FQGNSA. The ends lost 3 bases at V and 2 bases at J; junction bases unmatched: 6. The CDR3 region has the DNA TGTGCCAGCAGCTTTATGTTAGGGGGCAACACTGAAGCTTTCTTT. Protein: CASSFMLGGNTEAFF.

This clone has just one count. The chain uses TRBV18 and TRBJ2-1; 10 bases are shared with TRBD2. In germline, CDR1 is KGHSH, CDR2 LQKENI. V shed 2 bases, J shed 4 bases, and the junction held 2 bases outside the gene matches. The CDR3 loop spans 15 amino acids. For the CDR3, the DNA is TGTGCCAGCTCACCAGCTAGCGGGAGATACAATGAGCAGTTCTTC. It is translated as CASSPASGRYNEQFF.